This record concerns one TCR beta chain sequence. Its antigen is undetermined. This sample was taken from a study of T cell responses to AZD1222 COVID-19 vaccine. Some clones are missing from TCRdb's copy, which holds only in-frame ones; the method was immunoSEQ multiplex PCR. The data hold around 150,000 clones, with just over 90% observed a single time. It was second doses at about 4 or about 12 weeks that were pooled. Study-wide results and caveats: Researchers took repertoire samples only after the peak T cell response had come.

The sample here was peripheral blood, taken 28 days after the second AZD1222 dose. The TCR comes from an adult who received the AZD1222 COVID-19 vaccine.

CDR3 nucleotides: TGTGCCAGCAGCCAGGGACAGGGCTATGGCTACACCTTC. This gives the protein CASSQGQGYGYTF. This sequence joins TRBV7-2 and TRBJ1-2, with 9 bases matching TRBD1. The CDR3 extends over 13 amino acids. In germline, CDR1 is SGHTA, CDR2 FQGNSA. V lost 5 bases, J lost 4 bases, and 2 bases stayed unmatched.